These T cell receptor beta chains were read from a single sample in a study of T-cell memory formation after mild COVID-19. Each CDR3 protein is one row after TCRdb ran MiXCR on the 5' RACE reads. The sample lists fewer than 400,000 distinct CDR3 sequences; approximately 13% were seen once. The sample comprised PBMCs or a T cell subset sorted from them (not recorded which). These receptors were obtained from a man aged 18 to 30 who had mild COVID-19 (a few samples of this study predate the infection). Cell type and time point are not known. Each CDR3 is given with its conserved first and last residue. The D gene is left open where the match is weak. Only part of the rows carry a size: once, few, many, or a class if the clone is expanded.

D gene: -; J gene: TRBJ2-3; V gene: TRBV6-6; clone size: -; CDR3 DNA: TGTGCCAGCATGTGGGATAGCACAGATACGCAGTATTTT; CDR3 protein: CASMWDSTDTQYF
D gene: -; J gene: TRBJ2-5; V gene: TRBV9; clone size: -; CDR3 DNA: TGTGCCAGCAGCGTTCCGGGACGGGATGCCCAGTACTTC; CDR3 protein: CASSVPGRDAQYF
D gene: -; J gene: TRBJ2-2; V gene: TRBV12-3/TRBV12-4; clone size: few; CDR3 DNA: TGTGCCAGCAGGCCGGGACGTCGGACCGGGGAGCTGTTTTTT; CDR3 protein: CASRPGRRTGELFF
D gene: TRBD1; J gene: TRBJ1-5; V gene: TRBV12-3/TRBV12-4; clone size: few; CDR3 DNA: TGTGCCAGCACAGCGGACAGGGCCAATCAGCCCCAGCATTTT; CDR3 protein: CASTADRANQPQHF
D gene: -; J gene: TRBJ1-5; V gene: TRBV6-5; clone size: few; CDR3 DNA: TGTGCCAGCAGAATCTCCAGGAATAGCAATCAGCCCCAGCATTTT; CDR3 protein: CASRISRNSNQPQHF
D gene: -; J gene: TRBJ2-7; V gene: TRBV20-1; clone size: few; CDR3 DNA: TGCAGTGCTAGTGACAGGGCGGGAAGCTACGAGCAGTACTTC; CDR3 protein: CSASDRAGSYEQYF
D gene: TRBD2; J gene: TRBJ2-1; V gene: TRBV7-3; clone size: many; CDR3 DNA: TGTGCCAGCAGCTTAGCGGGGGGCTTCTACAATGAGCAGTTCTTC; CDR3 protein: CASSLAGGFYNEQFF
D gene: -; J gene: TRBJ1-1; V gene: TRBV4-1; clone size: few; CDR3 DNA: TGCGCCAGCAGCCAGCCGCGACAGACTCCTGAAGCTTTCTTT; CDR3 protein: CASSQPRQTPEAFF
D gene: -; J gene: TRBJ1-1; V gene: TRBV7-9; clone size: -; CDR3 DNA: TGTGCCAGCAGCGGCGTATTGAACACTGAAGCTTTCTTT; CDR3 protein: CASSGVLNTEAFF
D gene: -; J gene: TRBJ2-3; V gene: TRBV12-3/TRBV12-4; clone size: -; CDR3 DNA: TGTGCCAGCAGCCCCACCCCTAGCACAGATACGCAGTATTTT; CDR3 protein: CASSPTPSTDTQYF
D gene: -; J gene: TRBJ2-3; V gene: TRBV7-9; clone size: -; CDR3 DNA: TGTGCCAGCAGCGGAGACGGGCGGGGGTTGGGGGCCGACACAGATACGCAGTATTTT; CDR3 protein: CASSGDGRGLGADTDTQYF
D gene: -; J gene: TRBJ1-6; V gene: TRBV7-9; clone size: -; CDR3 DNA: TGTGCCAGCGGGAACCGGGGCGGAGGGCCACCCCTCCACTTT; CDR3 protein: CASGNRGGGPPLHF
D gene: -; J gene: TRBJ2-7; V gene: TRBV3-1; clone size: -; CDR3 DNA: TGTGCCAGCAGCCACGACCGGGACACCACCTACGAGCAGTACTTC; CDR3 protein: CASSHDRDTTYEQYF
D gene: -; J gene: TRBJ1-1; V gene: TRBV27; clone size: many; CDR3 DNA: TGTGCCAGCACCCTGACGAGTGCGAACACTGAAGCTTTCTTT; CDR3 protein: CASTLTSANTEAFF
D gene: -; J gene: TRBJ2-3; V gene: TRBV6-2/TRBV6-3; clone size: -; CDR3 DNA: TGTGCCAGCAACGCAAGGATGCGCACAGATACGCAGTATTTT; CDR3 protein: CASNARMRTDTQYF
D gene: -; J gene: TRBJ2-3; V gene: TRBV27; clone size: -; CDR3 DNA: TGTGCCAGCAGTACGGTGACAGATACGCAGTATTTT; CDR3 protein: CASSTVTDTQYF
D gene: -; J gene: TRBJ2-6; V gene: TRBV10-3; clone size: many; CDR3 DNA: TGTGCCATCAGTGAGCAGCCGGGAACGCACCTCCCTGGGGCCAACGTCCTGACTTTC; CDR3 protein: CAISEQPGTHLPGANVLTF